This T cell receptor (beta chain) was captured in a study of post-analysis software for immune sequencing data. Study-wide results and limits: Controls had lower frequencies than patients of four or five TRBV segments, which included TRBV5-6, TRBV5-1 and TRBV20-1.

This clonotype was seen at least ten times. What it binds is not known. Prepared libraries of TCR beta cDNA carried unique molecular identifiers. Each sample of about 0.95 to 11 million input T cells yielded roughly 500,000 cDNA molecules, so each molecule approximated one T cell. TCRdb processed the PCR reads anew with MiXCR; each CDR3 protein has one entry. The table records about 200,000 distinct CDR3 sequences, 25% to 30% of them present only once. The CDR3 runs 16 residues. Germline V gene lookup returns CDR1 SGDLS and CDR2 YYNGEE. V was clipped by 4 bases and J by 5 bases; unmatched bases: 12. The sample comprised blood. The chain recombines TRBV9 with TRBJ2-5; 9 nucleotides line up with TRBD1. This TCR was recovered from a girl under 18 with multiple sclerosis. CDR3 amino acids: CASSTRPGTGSETQYF. DNA of the CDR3: TGTGCCAGCAGCACACGTCCCGGGACAGGGTCGGAGACCCAGTACTTC.